This record covers a single T cell receptor beta chain. No antigen is known for it. Base-call qualities are not available, and no considerably larger clone is one nucleotide away. The data stem from a study of CD8 T cells in ankylosing spondylitis (dated by TCRdb to the late 2010s). About the study as a whole: To find TCR variants linked to disease, the study profiled T cell receptor beta repertoires in ankylosing spondylitis patients and healthy donors. The full study cohort comprised 25 or so ankylosing spondylitis patients and approximately 100 healthy donors. Peripheral blood samples were taken, and synovial fluid was additionally collected from ankylosing spondylitis patients.

The CDR3 goes from the cysteine to the phenylalanine over 13 residues. Only CDR3 DNA is held: 39 bases, read in frame from base 1. CDR1 SNHLY and CDR2 FYNNEI were looked up in the germline V gene. A distance of 10 bases separates the germline ends of V and J, which lose 7 bases and 4 bases respectively. For sequencing, an Illumina HiSeq 2500 was employed. TCR beta libraries were prepared by quantitative 5'-RACE with molecular barcodes. Processing in the source paper ran as follows. A new computational method based on a probabilistic model of VDJ rearrangement was used to identify disease-linked TCR variants. Clones were called with MiXCR by TCRdb after fastp trimmed the public reads at Q25, and only in-frame beta chains were retained. Rows with one shared CDR3 protein collapse into an entry with the most common genes and DNA. TCRdb's processing, not the study's, gives the V and J calls here. The sample yields about 160,000 distinct CDR3 sequences; approximately 16% were counted once. Approximately 7.6% of the sample rests with the top ten.

On the study overall, not on this receptor specifically: Significant enrichment of the disease-linked clones was reported in matched synovial fluid samples from ankylosing spondylitis patients. Some motif variants had previously been reported in the synovial fluid and blood of reactive arthritis patients, which suggests shared mechanisms of disease initiation. A TCR beta motif of several highly homologous amino acid variants appeared characteristic of blood from ankylosing spondylitis patients. A CD8+ phenotype was shown by the disease-linked clones, which were found at relatively low frequencies in peripheral blood.

This chain is built from TRBV2 and TRBJ1-4; too little of a D gene remains to name it. Input material: blood, either unsorted or a sorted T cell fraction (not recorded which). The TCR was taken from a male donor with ankylosing spondylitis or in good health (not recorded which). The nucleotides are TGTGCCAGCACCCGGGCCGTTAATGAAAAACTGTTTTTT. This encodes CASTRAVNEKLFF.